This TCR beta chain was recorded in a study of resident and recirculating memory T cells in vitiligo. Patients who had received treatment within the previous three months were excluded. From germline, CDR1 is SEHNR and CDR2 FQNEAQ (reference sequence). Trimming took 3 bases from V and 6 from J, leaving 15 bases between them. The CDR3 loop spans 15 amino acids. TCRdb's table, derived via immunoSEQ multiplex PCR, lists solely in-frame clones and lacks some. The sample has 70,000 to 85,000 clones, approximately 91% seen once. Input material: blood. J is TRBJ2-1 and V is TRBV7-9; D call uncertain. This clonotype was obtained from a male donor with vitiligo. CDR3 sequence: CASSLTALASNEQFF. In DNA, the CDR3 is TGTGCCAGCAGCTTGACTGCCCTCGCTTCCAATGAGCAGTTCTTC.